The 10 T cell receptor beta chains below all came from one sample that was sequenced in a study of T cell repertoires in cytomegalovirus infection. Each CDR3 protein gets one entry after TCRdb re-called the reads with MiXCR. Among about 310,000 distinct CDR3 sequences, about a sixth were seen once, and the ten largest hold approximately 12%. The sample was PBMCs. These receptor sequences come from a human donor in good health (CMV status not recorded). Some clones in this sample may be carry-over from other donors' samples.

Remarks on this clonotype: The germline gene is not matched at one end of the junction; a read error may be the cause. The V call is TRBV2, the J call TRBJ1-1; 8 bases match TRBD1. The CDR3 sequence is 16 residues long. The germline V gene has CDR1 SNHLY and CDR2 FYNNEI. Here the CDR3 DNA reads TGTGCCAGCAGAGAAGACAGGGGAGAAATGAACACTGAAGCTTTCTTT. Its translation: CASREDRGEMNTEAFF.

The chain recombines TRBV10-3 with TRBJ2-3, with D maybe TRBD1 (5 bases). The germline V gene encodes CDR1 ENHRY and CDR2 SYGVKD. CDR3 length: 17 amino acids. Trimming removed 0 bases at V and 6 bases at J, with 19 bases between. The CDR3 here is CAISESVDGAALDTQYF. CDR3 bases: TGTGCCATCAGTGAGTCGGTTGATGGGGCCGCGTTGGATACGCAGTATTTT.

Many counts were recorded for this clonotype. V gene TRBV27 combines with J gene TRBJ1-6; the D gene is possibly TRBD1 (6 bases). The V end lost 4 bases, the J end lost 10 bases, and 11 bases lay between the germline ends. Germline V gene data show CDR1 as MNHEY and CDR2 as SMNVEV (reference sequence). The CDR3 covers 13 residues. This chain's CDR3 is CASSYREFSPLHF. In DNA, the CDR3 is TGTGCCAGCAGTTACAGGGAATTCTCACCCCTCCACTTT.

The chain joins TRBV4-2 to TRBJ1-4, with D hard to call. CDR1 LGHNA and CDR2 YNFKEQ come from the germline V gene. The CDR3 spans 18 residues. Trimming shortened V by 0 bases and J by 2 bases, and 16 bases separated the two germline ends. The CDR3 coding sequence is TGTGCCAGCAGCCAAGATCCCCACCGAGGGTCTACTAATGAAAAACTGTTTTTT. Its protein product is CASSQDPHRGSTNEKLFF.

The chain has TRBV7-6 and TRBJ2-6; TRBD1 or TRBD2 may be the D gene (6 bases each). The germline V and J ends were trimmed by 5 bases and 2 bases, with 16 bases remaining between them. Germline values: CDR1 SGHVS, CDR2 FNYEAQ. The CDR3 totals 17 residues. In DNA, the CDR3 is TGTGCCAGCAGCCCCGGGGGCCCCCGCGCTGGGGCCAACGTCCTGACTTTC. It codes for CASSPGGPRAGANVLTF.

This clonotype has at least ten counts. This CDR3 reads CASSFPTAYSNQPQHF. The CDR3 DNA follows: TGTGCCAGCAGTTTCCCCACGGCCTATAGCAATCAGCCCCAGCATTTT. V gene TRBV28 combines with J gene TRBJ1-5; D uncertain. CDR3 length: 16 residues. Germline loops: CDR1 MDHEN, CDR2 SYDVKM. V lost 3 bases and J 0 bases, leaving 12 bases between the germline ends.

This clonotype was detected a few times. This sequence joins TRBV2 and TRBJ2-1; possible D gene TRBD2, 7 bases. Germline V gives CDR1 SNHLY, CDR2 FYNNEI. Trimming shortened V by 8 bases and J by 3 bases, and 14 bases separated the two germline ends. The CDR3 covers 14 residues. CDR3: CASAKGGFYNEQFF. The CDR3 region has the DNA TGTGCCAGCGCCAAGGGGGGGTTCTACAATGAGCAGTTCTTC.

This clonotype was seen ten or more times. V and J are TRBV7-2 and TRBJ2-7; D not resolved. Trimming left V 0 bases short and J 6 bases short, with 9 bases between. CDR3 length: 13 residues. Germline lookup yields CDR1 SGHTA and CDR2 FQGNSA. CDR3 sequence: CASSLAELAEQYF. CDR3 coding DNA: TGTGCCAGCAGCTTAGCGGAGTTGGCCGAGCAGTACTTC.

This clonotype was counted many times. The J gene is TRBJ2-2, the V gene TRBV24-1; 7 bases agree with TRBD1. The junction had 4 bases not matched to a gene; V was cut back by 1 base and J by 0 bases. This CDR3 has 17 residues. Germline CDR1 is KGHDR and CDR2 is SFDVKD. CDR3 sequence (DNA): TGTGCCACCAGTGATTTCGTAACAGGGGCGAACACCGGGGAGCTGTTTTTT. Translation: CATSDFVTGANTGELFF.

On this clonotype: One junction end disagrees with the germline gene, perhaps due to a read error. The V and J genes are TRBV10-3 and TRBJ1-2; possible D gene TRBD1, 5 bases. The germline V gene encodes CDR1 ENHRY and CDR2 SYGVKD. CDR3 length: 13 amino acids. CDR3 bases: TGTGCCATCAGGGGGGTAGGCAGACCAAGCCCTGACTTC. As protein: CAIRGVGRPSPDF.